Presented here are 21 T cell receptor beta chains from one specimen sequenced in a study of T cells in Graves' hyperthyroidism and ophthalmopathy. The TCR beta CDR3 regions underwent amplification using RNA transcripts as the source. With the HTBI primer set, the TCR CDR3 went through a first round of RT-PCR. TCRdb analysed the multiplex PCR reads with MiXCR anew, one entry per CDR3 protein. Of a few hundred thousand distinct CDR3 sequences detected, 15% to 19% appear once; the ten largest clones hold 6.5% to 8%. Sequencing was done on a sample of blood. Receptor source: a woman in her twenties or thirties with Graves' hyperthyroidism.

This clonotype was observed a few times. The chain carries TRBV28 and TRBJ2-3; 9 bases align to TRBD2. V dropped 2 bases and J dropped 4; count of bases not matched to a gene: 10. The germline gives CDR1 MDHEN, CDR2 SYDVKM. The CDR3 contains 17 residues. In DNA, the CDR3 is TGTGCCAGCAGTTTACCCTCTAGCGGGACATTAGCAGATACGCAGTATTTT. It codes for CASSLPSSGTLADTQYF.

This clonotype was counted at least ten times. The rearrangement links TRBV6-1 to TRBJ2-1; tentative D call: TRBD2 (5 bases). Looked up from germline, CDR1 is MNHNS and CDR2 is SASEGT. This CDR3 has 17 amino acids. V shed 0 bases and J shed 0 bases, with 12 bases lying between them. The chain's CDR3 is CASSEALRESSYNEQFF. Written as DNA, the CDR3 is TGTGCCAGCAGTGAAGCCTTGAGGGAAAGCTCCTACAATGAGCAGTTCTTC.

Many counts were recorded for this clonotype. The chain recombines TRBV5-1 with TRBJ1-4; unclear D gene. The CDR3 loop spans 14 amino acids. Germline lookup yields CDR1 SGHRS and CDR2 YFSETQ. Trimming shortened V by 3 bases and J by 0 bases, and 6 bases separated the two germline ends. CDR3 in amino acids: CASSSEATNEKLFF. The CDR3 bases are TGCGCCAGCAGCTCAGAGGCAACTAATGAAAAACTGTTTTTT.

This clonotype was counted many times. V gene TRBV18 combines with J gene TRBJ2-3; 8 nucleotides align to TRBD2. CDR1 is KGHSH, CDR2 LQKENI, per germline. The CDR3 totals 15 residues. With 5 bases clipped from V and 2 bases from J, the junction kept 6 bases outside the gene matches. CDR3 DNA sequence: TGTGCCAGCTCAACTAGCGGCGGCAACACAGATACGCAGTATTTT. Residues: CASSTSGGNTDTQYF.

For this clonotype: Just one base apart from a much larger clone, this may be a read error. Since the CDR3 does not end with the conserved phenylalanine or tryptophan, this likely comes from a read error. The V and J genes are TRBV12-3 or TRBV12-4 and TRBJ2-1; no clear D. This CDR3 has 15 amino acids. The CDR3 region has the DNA TGTGCCACCAGTGATCACATAAACCTCTACAATGAGCAGTTCCTC. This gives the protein CATSDHINLYNEQFL.

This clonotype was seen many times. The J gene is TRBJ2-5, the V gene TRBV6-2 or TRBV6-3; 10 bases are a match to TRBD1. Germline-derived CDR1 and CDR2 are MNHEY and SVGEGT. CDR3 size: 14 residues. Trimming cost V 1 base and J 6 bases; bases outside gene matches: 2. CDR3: CASSYWDRGQTQYF. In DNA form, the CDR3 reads TGTGCCAGCAGTTACTGGGACAGGGGACAGACCCAGTACTTC.

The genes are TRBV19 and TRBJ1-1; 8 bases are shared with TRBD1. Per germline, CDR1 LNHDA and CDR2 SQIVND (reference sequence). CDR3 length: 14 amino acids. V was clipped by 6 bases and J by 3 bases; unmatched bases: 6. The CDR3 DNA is TGTGCCAGTAGACCGGGACAGGTATACACTGAAGCTTTCTTT. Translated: CASRPGQVYTEAFF.

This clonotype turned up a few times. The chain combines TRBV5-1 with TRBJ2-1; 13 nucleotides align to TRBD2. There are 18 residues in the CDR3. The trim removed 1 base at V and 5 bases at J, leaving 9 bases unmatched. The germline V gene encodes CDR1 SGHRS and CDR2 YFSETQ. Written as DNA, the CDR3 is TGCGCCAGCAGCTTGCCACTAGCGGGAGGGCCCCCCCACAATGAGCAGTTCTTC. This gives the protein CASSLPLAGGPPHNEQFF.

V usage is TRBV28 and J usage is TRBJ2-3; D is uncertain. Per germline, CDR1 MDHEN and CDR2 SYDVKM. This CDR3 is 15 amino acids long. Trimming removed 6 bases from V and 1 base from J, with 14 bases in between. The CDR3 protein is CASSLGRVGTDTQYF. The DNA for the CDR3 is TGTGCCAGCAGCTTGGGCCGCGTAGGCACAGATACGCAGTATTTT. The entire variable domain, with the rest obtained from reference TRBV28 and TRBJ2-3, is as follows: DVKVTQSSRYLVKRTGEKVFLECVQDMDHENMFWYRQDPGLGLRLIYFSYDVKMKEKGDIPEGYSVSREKKERFSLILESASTNQTSMYLCASSLGRVGTDTQYFGPGTRLTVL.

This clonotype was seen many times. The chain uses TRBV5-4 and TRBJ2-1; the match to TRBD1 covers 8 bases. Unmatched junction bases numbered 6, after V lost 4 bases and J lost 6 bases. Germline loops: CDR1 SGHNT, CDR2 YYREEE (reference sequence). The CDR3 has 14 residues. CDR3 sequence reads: CASSPGQGFNEQFF. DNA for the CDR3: TGTGCCAGCAGCCCTGGACAGGGTTTCAATGAGCAGTTCTTC.

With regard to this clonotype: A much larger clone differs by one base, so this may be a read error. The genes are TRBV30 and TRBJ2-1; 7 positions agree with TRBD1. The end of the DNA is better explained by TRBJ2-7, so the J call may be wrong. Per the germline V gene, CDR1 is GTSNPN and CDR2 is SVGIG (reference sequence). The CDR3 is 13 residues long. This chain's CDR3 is CAWRHRGYNEQYF. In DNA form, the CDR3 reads TGTGCCTGGAGACACAGGGGATACAATGAGCAGTACTTC.

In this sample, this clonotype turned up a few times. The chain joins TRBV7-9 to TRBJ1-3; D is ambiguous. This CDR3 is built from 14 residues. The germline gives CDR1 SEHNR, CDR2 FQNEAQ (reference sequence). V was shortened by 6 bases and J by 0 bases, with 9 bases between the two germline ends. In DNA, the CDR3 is TGTGCCAGCAGACCAGCCTTCTCTGGAAACACCATATATTTT. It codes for CASRPAFSGNTIYF.

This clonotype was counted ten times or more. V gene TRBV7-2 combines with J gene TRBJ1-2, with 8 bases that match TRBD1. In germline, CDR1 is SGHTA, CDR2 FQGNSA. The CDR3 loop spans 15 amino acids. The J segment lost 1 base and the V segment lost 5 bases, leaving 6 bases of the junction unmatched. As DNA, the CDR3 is TGTGCCAGCAGCCCCAGACAGGGGATTAACTATGGCTACACCTTC. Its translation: CASSPRQGINYGYTF.

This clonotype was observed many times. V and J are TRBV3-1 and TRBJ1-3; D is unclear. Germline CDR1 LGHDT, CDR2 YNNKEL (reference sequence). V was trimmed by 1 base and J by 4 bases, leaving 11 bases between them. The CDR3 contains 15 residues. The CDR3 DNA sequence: TGTGCCAGCAGCCAAGGTCGTGGATCCGGAAACACCATATATTTT. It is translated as CASSQGRGSGNTIYF.

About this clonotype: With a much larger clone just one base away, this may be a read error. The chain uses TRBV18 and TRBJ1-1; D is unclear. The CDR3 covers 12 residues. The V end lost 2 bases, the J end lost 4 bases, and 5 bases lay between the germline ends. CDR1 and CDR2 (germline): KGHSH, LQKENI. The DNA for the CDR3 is TGTGCCAGCTCACCATTAACCACTGAAGCTTTCTTT. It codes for CASSPLTTEAFF.

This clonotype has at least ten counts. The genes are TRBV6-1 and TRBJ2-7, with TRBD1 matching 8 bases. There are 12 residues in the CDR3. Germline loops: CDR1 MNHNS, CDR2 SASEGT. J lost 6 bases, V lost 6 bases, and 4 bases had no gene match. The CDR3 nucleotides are TGTGCCAGCAGCCGGACAGGGCTCGAGCAGTACTTC. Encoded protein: CASSRTGLEQYF.

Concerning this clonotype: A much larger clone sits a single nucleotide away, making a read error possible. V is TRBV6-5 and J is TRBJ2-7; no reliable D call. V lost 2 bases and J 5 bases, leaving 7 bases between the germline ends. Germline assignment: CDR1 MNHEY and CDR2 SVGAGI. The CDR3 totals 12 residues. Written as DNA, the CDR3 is TGTGCCAGCAGTTACAGTCAGGACGAGCAGTACTTC. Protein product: CASSYSQDEQYF.

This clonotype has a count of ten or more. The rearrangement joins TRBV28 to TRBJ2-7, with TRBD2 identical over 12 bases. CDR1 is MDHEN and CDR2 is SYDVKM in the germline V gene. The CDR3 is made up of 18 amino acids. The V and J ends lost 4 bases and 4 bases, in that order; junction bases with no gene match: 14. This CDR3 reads CASSSKTSGSGLAYEQYF. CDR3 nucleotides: TGTGCCAGCAGTTCGAAGACTAGCGGGAGCGGTTTGGCGTACGAGCAGTACTTC.

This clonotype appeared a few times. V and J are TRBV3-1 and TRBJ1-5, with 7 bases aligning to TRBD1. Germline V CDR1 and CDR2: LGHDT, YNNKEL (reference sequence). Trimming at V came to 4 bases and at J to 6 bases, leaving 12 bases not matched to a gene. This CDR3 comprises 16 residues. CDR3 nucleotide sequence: TGTGCCAGCAGCCTAGGGTTCAGGGGGGAGGGTCAGCCCCAGCATTTT. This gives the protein CASSLGFRGEGQPQHF.

The CDR3 is CASSSESGVPAAFF. In DNA form, the CDR3 reads TGTGCCAGCAGTTCCGAATCCGGCGTACCGGCGGCTTTCTTT. This rearrangement joins TRBV6-2 or TRBV6-3 to TRBJ1-1, with D unclear. The CDR3 contains 14 residues. Germline CDR1 MNHEY, CDR2 SVGEGT. V was cut by 4 bases and J by 11 bases, with 20 bases left in between.

The CDR3 spells CASSQRQGLGEQYF. The CDR3 DNA is TGCGCCAGCAGCCAGCGACAGGGCCTGGGGGAGCAGTACTTC. The chain is built from TRBV5-1 and TRBJ2-7; 7 bases line up with TRBD1. CDR1 and CDR2 (germline): SGHRS, YFSETQ. The CDR3 is 14 residues long. The ends lost 4 bases at V and 7 bases at J; junction bases unmatched: 11.